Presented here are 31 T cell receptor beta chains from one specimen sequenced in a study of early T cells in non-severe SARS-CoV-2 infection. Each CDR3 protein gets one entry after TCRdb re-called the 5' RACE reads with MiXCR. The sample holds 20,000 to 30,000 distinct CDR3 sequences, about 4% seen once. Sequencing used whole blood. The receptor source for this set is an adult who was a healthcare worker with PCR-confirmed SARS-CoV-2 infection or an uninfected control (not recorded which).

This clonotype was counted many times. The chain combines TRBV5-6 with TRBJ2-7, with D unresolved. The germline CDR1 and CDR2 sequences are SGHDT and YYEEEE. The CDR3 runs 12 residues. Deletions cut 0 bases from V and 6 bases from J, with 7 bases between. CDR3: CASSLADAEQYF. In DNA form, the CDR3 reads TGTGCCAGCAGCTTGGCAGACGCCGAGCAGTACTTC. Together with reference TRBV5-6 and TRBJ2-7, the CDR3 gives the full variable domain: DAGVTQSPTHLIKTRGQQVTLRCSPKSGHDTVSWYQQALGQGPQFIFQYYEEEERQRGNFPDRFSGHQFPNYSSELNVNALLLGDSALYLCASSLADAEQYFGPGTRLTVT.

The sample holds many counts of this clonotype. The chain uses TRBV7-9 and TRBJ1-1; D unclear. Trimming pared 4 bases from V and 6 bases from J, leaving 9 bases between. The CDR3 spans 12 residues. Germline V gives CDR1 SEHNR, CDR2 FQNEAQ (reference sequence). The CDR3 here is CASSSWEAEAFF. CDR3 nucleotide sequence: TGTGCCAGCAGCTCCTGGGAGGCTGAAGCTTTCTTT. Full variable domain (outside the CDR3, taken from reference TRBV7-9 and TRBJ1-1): DTGVSQNPRHKITKRGQNVTFRCDPISEHNRLYWYRQTLGQGPEFLTYFQNEAQLEKSRLLSDRFSAERPKGSFSTLEIQRTEQGDSAMYLCASSSWEAEAFFGQGTRLTVV.

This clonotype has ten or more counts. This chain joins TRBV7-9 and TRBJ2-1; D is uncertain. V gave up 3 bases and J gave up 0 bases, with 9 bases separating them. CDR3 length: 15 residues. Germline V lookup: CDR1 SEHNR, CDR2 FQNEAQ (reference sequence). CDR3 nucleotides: TGTGCCAGCAGCTTCAGCGCCAGCTCCTACAATGAGCAGTTCTTC. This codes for CASSFSASSYNEQFF.

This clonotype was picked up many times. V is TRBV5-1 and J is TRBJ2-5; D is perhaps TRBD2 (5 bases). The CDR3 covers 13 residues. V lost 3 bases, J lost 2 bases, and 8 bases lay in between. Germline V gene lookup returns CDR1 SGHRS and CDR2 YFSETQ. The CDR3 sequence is CASSYGVQETQYF. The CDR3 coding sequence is TGCGCCAGCAGCTACGGGGTTCAAGAGACCCAGTACTTC.

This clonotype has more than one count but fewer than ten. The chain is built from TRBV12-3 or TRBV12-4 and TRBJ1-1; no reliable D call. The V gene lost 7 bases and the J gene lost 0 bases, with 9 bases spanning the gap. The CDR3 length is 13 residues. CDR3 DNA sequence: TGTGCCAGCACCTACGGGGTGAACACTGAAGCTTTCTTT. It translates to CASTYGVNTEAFF.

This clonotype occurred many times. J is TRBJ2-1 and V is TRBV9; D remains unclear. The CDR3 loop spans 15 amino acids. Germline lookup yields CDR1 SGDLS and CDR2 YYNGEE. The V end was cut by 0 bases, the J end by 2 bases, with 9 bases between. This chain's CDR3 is CASSVDRATYNEQFF. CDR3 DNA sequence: TGTGCCAGCAGCGTAGATAGGGCAACCTACAATGAGCAGTTCTTC. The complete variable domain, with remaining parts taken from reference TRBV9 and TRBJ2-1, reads DSGVTQTPKHLITATGQRVTLRCSPRSGDLSVYWYQQSLDQGLQFLIQYYNGEERAKGNILERFSAQQFPDLHSELNLSSLELGDSALYFCASSVDRATYNEQFFGPGTRLTVL.

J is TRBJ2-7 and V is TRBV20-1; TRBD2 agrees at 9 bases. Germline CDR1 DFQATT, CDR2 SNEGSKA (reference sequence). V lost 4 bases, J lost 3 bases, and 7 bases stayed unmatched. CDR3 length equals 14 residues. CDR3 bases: TGCAGTGCTACCCCGAGCGGGAGGAACTACGAGCAGTACTTC. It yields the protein CSATPSGRNYEQYF.

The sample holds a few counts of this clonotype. The CDR3 DNA reads as TGCGCCAGCAGCCAATTCCCCGGGAGGGTTAGCGGGAGTATCCACGAGCAGTACTTC. This sequence encodes CASSQFPGRVSGSIHEQYF. The rearrangement links TRBV4-1 to TRBJ2-7; 9 bases match TRBD2. Germline CDR1 and CDR2: MGHRA and YSYEKL. With V trimmed by 2 bases and J by 5 bases, 19 bases remained unmatched. The CDR3 totals 19 residues.

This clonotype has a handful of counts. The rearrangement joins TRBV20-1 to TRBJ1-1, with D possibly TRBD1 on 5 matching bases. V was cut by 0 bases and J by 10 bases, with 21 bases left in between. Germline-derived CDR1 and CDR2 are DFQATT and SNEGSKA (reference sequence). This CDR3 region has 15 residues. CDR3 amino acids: CSARDPDGTGSIAFF. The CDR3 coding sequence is TGCAGTGCTAGAGATCCCGATGGGACGGGTAGTATAGCTTTCTTT.

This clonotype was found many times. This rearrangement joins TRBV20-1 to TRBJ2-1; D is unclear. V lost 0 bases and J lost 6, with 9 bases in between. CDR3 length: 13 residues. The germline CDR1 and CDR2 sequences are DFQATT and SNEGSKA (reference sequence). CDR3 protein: CSARDLGINEQFF. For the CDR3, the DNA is TGCAGTGCTAGAGATCTTGGTATCAATGAGCAGTTCTTC.

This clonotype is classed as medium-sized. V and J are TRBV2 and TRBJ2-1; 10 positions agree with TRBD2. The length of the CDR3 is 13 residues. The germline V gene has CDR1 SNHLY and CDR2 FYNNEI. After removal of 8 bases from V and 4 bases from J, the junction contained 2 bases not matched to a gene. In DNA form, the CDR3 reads TGTGCCAGCGGACTAGCGGATTACAATGAGCAGTTCTTC. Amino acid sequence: CASGLADYNEQFF.

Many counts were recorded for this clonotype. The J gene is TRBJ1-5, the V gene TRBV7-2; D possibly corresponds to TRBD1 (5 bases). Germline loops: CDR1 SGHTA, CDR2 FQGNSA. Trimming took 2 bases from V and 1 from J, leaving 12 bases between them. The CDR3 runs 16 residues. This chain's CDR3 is CASSLRQSGSNQPQHF. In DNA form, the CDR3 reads TGTGCCAGCAGCTTAAGACAGTCAGGAAGCAATCAGCCCCAGCATTTT.

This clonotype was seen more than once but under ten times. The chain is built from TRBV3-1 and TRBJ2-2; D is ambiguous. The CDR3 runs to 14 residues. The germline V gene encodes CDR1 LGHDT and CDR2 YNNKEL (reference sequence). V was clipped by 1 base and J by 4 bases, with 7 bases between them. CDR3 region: CASSQAAGTGELFF. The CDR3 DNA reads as TGTGCCAGCAGCCAAGCCGCTGGCACCGGGGAGCTGTTTTTT.

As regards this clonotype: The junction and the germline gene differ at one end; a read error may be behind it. In DNA, the CDR3 is TGCGCCAGCAGCTTGGCCCGGGACAGGGAGGTCTTC. It specifies CASSLARDREVF. The chain uses TRBV5-1 and TRBJ2-1; 9 nucleotides align to TRBD1. The germline V gene encodes CDR1 SGHRS and CDR2 YFSETQ. The CDR3 is 12 residues long. The complete variable domain, with remaining parts taken from reference TRBV5-1 and TRBJ2-1, reads KAGVTQTPRYLIKTRGQQVTLSCSPISGHRSVSWYQQTPGQGLQFLFEYFSETQRNKGNFPGRFSGRQFSNSRSEMNVSTLELGDSALYLCASSLARDREVFGPGTRLTVL.

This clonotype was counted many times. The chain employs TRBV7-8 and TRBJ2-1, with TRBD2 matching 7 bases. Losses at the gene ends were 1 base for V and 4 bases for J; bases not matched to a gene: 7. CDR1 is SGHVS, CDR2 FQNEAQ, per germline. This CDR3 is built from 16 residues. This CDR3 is CASSLVSRTSYNEQFF. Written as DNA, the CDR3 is TGTGCCAGCAGCTTAGTTTCGCGGACTAGTTACAATGAGCAGTTCTTC.

This chain's CDR3 is CSARSLGEAGEQYF. The DNA for the CDR3 is TGCAGTGCTAGATCTTTAGGGGAGGCGGGGGAGCAGTACTTC. V and J are TRBV20-1 and TRBJ2-7; tentative D call: TRBD2 (6 bases). Germline loops: CDR1 DFQATT, CDR2 SNEGSKA (reference sequence). V dropped 2 bases and J dropped 7 bases, with 18 bases sitting between them. There are 14 residues in the CDR3.

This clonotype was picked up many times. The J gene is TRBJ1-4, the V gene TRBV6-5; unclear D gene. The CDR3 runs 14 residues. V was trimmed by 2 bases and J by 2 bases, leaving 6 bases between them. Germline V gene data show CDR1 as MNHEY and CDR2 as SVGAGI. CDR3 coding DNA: TGTGCCAGCAGTTACGGAGGGACTAATGAAAAACTGTTTTTT. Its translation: CASSYGGTNEKLFF.

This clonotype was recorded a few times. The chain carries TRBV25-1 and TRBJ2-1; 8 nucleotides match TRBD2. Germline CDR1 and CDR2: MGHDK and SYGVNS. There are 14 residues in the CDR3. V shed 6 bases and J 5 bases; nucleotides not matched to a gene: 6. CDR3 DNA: TGTGCCAGCAGCGCGGCGGGAGGACACAATGAGCAGTTCTTC. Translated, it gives CASSAAGGHNEQFF.

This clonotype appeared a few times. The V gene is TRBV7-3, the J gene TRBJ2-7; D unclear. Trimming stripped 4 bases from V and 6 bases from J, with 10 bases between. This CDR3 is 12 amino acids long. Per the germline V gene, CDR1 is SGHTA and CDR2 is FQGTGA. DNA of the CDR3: TGTGCCAGCAGCTCCAAACGGTCCGAGCAGTACTTC. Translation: CASSSKRSEQYF.

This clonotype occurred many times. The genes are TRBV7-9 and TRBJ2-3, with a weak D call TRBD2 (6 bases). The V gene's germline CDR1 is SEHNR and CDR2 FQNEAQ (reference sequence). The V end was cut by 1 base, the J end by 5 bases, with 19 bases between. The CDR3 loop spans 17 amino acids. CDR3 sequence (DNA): TGTGCCAGCAGCTTAGTTGTGGCGGGATCGCCGAGAGATACGCAGTATTTT. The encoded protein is CASSLVVAGSPRDTQYF.

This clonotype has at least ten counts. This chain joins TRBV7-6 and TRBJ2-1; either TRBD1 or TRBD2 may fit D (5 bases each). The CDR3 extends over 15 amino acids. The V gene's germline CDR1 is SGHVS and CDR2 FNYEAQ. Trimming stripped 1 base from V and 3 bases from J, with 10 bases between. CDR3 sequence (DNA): TGTGCCAGCAGCTTAGAGACGGGGCACTACAATGAGCAGTTCTTC. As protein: CASSLETGHYNEQFF. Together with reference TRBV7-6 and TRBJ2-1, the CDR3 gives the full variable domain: GAGVSQSPRYKVTKRGQDVALRCDPISGHVSLYWYRQALGQGPEFLTYFNYEAQQDKSGLPNDRFSAERPEGSISTLTIQRTEQRDSAMYRCASSLETGHYNEQFFGPGTRLTVL.

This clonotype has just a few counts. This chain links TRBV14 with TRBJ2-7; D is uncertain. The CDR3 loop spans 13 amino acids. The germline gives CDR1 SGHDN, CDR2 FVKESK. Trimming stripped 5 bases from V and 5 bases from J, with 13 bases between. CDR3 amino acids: CASSSRMGNEQYF. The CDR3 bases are TGTGCCAGCAGCTCCCGGATGGGCAACGAGCAGTACTTC.

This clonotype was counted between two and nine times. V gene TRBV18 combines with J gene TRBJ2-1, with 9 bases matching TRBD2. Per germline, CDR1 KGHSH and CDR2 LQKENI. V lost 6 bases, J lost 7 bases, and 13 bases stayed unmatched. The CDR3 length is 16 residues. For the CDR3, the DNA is TGTGCCAGCTCCCGCGAGGGCGGGAGGGGCCTAAATGAGCAGTTCTTC. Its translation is CASSREGGRGLNEQFF.

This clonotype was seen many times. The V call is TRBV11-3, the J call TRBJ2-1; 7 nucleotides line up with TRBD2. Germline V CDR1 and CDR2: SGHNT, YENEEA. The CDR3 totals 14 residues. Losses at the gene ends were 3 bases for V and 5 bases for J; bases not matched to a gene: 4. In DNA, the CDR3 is TGTGCCAGCAGCTTCTCAGGACTAGACAATGAGCAGTTCTTC. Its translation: CASSFSGLDNEQFF.

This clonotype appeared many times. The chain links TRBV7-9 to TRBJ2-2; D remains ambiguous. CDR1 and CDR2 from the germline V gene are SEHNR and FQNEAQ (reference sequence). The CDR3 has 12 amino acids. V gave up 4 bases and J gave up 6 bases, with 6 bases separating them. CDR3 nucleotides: TGTGCCAGCAGCTCCCCTTCCGGGGAGCTGTTTTTT. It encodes CASSSPSGELFF.

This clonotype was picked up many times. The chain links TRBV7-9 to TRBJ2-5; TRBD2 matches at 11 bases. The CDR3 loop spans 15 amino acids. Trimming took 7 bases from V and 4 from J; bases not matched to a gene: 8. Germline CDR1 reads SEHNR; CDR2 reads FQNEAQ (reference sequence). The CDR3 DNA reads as TGTGCCAGCAAGGAGAACCTAGCGGGAGGAGAGACCCAGTACTTC. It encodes CASKENLAGGETQYF.

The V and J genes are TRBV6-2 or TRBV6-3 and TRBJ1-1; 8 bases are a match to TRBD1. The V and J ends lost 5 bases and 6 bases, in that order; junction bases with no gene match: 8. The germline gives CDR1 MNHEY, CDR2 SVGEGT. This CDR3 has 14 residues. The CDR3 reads CASSDRGGVSEAFF. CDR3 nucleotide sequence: TGTGCCAGCAGTGACAGGGGAGGCGTCTCTGAAGCTTTCTTT.

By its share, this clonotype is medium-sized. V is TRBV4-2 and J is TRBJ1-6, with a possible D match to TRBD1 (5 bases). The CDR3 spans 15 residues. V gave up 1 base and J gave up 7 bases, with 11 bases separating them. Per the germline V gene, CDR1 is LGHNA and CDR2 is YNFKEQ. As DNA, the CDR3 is TGTGCCAGCAGCCAAGCCGGGACGCCCAATTCACCCCTCCACTTT. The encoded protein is CASSQAGTPNSPLHF.

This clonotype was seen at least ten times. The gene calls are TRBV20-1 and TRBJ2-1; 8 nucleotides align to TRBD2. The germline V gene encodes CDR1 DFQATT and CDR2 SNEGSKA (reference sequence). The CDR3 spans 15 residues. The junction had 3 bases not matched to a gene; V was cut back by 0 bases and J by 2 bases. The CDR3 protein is CSAREAGAPYNEQFF. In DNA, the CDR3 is TGCAGTGCTAGAGAAGCGGGAGCACCCTACAATGAGCAGTTCTTC.

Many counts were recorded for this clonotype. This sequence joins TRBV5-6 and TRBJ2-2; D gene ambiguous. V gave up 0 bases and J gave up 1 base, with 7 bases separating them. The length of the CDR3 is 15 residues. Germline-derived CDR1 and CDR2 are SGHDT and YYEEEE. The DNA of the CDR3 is TGTGCCAGCAGCTTGGGGTTCGGGAACACCGGGGAGCTGTTTTTT. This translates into CASSLGFGNTGELFF.

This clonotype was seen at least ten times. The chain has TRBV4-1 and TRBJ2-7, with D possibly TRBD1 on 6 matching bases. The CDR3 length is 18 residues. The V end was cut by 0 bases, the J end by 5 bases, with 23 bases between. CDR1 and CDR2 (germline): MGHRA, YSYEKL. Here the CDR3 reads CASSQEPSRAGVRDEQYF. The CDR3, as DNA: TGCGCCAGCAGCCAAGAGCCATCGAGGGCAGGGGTAAGGGACGAGCAGTACTTC.